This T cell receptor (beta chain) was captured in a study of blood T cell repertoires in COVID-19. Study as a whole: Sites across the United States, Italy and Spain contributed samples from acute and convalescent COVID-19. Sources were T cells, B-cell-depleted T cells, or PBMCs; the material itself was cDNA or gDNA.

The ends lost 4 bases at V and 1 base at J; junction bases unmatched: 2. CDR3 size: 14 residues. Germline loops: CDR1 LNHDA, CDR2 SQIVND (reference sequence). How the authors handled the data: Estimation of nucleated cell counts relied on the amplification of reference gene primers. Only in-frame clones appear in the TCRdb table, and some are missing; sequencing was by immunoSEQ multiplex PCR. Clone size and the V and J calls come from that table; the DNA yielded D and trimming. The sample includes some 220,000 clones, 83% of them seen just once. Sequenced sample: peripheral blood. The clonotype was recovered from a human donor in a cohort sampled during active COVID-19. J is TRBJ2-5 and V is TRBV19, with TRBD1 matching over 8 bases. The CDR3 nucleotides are TGTGCCAGTAGTACTACAGGGGGCCAAGAGACCCAGTACTTC. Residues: CASSTTGGQETQYF.